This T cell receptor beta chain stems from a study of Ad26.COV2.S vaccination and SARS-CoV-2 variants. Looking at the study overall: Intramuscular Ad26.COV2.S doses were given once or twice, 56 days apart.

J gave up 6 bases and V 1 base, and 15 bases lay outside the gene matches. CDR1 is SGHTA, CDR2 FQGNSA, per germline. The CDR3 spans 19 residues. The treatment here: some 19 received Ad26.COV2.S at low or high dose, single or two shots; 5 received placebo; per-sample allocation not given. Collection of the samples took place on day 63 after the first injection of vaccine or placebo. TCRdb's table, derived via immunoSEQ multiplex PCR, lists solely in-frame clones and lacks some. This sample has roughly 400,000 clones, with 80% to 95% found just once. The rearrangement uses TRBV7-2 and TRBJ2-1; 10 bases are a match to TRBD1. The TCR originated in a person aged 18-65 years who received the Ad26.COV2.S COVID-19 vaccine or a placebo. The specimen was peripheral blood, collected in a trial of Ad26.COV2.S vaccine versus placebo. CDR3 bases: TGTGCCAGCAGCTTAGTTGCAGGGACAGGGGTGGGATACGGCAATGAGCAGTTCTTC. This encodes CASSLVAGTGVGYGNEQFF.